Described below is a single TCR beta chain sequence and its context. The sample is drawn from a study of T cell changes during pregnancy in multiple sclerosis. Produced via immunoSEQ multiplex PCR; TCRdb's table is partial and in-frame only. The sample has around 71,000 clones, 90% to 95% seen once. This TCR was recovered from a female donor with multiple sclerosis, enrolled in a pregnancy study. The sequencing here drew on peripheral blood, taken in the third trimester of pregnancy.

In DNA, the CDR3 is TGTGCCAGCAGGCTCCAGGGGGGTGGTGAGACCCAGTACTTC. Translated, it gives CASRLQGGGETQYF. V gene TRBV28 combines with J gene TRBJ2-5; a weak D match, TRBD1 (7 bases). V was trimmed by 6 bases and J by 5 bases, leaving 16 bases between them. The CDR3 length is 14 residues. Germline CDR1 is MDHEN and CDR2 is SYDVKM.